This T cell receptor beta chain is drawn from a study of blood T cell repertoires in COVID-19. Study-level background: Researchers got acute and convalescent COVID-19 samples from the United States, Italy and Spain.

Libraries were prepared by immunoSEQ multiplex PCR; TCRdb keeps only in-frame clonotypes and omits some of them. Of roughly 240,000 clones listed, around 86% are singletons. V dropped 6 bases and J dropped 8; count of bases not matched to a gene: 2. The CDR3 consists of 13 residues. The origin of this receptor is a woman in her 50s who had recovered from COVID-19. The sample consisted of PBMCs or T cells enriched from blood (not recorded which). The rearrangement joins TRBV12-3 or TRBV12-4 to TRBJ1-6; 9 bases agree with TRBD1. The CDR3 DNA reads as TGTGCCAGCAGCCGGGACAGGGATTCACCCCTCCACTTT. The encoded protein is CASSRDRDSPLHF.